The sequence of this T cell receptor (beta chain) was determined in a study of OX40 agonist ivuxolimab in advanced cancers. Study results and caveats: In the expanded peripheral T cells, antigen specificity was never determined. Clonal expansion by week 6 occurred in CD4+ and CD8+ blood T cells (at 0.1 to 3.0 mg/kg).

Notes on this clone: Its antigen is as yet unknown.

The method was immunoSEQ multiplex PCR; TCRdb's version includes in-frame clones alone and lacks a portion of them. The sample yields roughly 100,000 clones, around four fifths seen once. The CDR3 totals 11 residues. Germline V gene lookup returns CDR1 SNHLY and CDR2 FYNNEI. V dropped 8 bases and J dropped 3 bases, with 8 bases sitting between them. This specimen was CD4+ or CD8+ T cells sorted from blood, taken in a trial of the OX40 agonist ivuxolimab. The chain carries TRBV2 and TRBJ2-7, with D perhaps TRBD2 (6 bases). The sequence came from an adult with an advanced solid tumor such as melanoma, head and neck, liver or kidney cancer. The CDR3 region has the DNA TGTGCCAGCGGAGGGGACTACGAGCAGTACGTC. It yields the protein CASGGDYEQYV.